This TCR beta chain appears in the sequencing data of a study of T cells in Graves' hyperthyroidism and ophthalmopathy. From RNA transcripts, TCR beta CDR3 regions were amplified. With the HTBI primer set, the TCR CDR3 went through a first round of RT-PCR. TCRdb re-analysed the multiplex PCR reads in MiXCR, keeping a single row per CDR3 protein. The repertoire holds hundreds of thousands of distinct CDR3 sequences, with 35% to 40% as singletons. Newly diagnosed hyperthyroidism patients aged 18 to 65 years had disease lasting under 2 months. Uncontrolled infections, other autoimmune diseases, pregnancy or lactation led to exclusion of patients. This sample holds PBMCs from 8 to 10 ml fresh peripheral blood. The sample holds many counts of this clonotype. CDR1 DFQATT and CDR2 SNEGSKA come from the germline V gene (reference sequence). Trimming stripped 6 bases from V and 8 bases from J, with 19 bases between. This CDR3 region has 13 residues.

Source material: blood. The chain has TRBV20-1 and TRBJ1-2, with a possible D match to TRBD1 (5 bases). This TCR was sampled from a man between 18 and 35 years old with Graves' hyperthyroidism. The CDR3 is CSAIISGQEGYTF. The CDR3 region has the DNA TGCAGTGCCATAATTTCAGGGCAGGAAGGCTACACCTTC.